This T cell receptor beta chain was identified during a study of blood T cell repertoires in COVID-19. Study context: Whether acute or convalescent, the COVID-19 samples came from the United States, Italy and Spain.

The sample holds a few counts of this clone. Assay: immunoSEQ multiplex PCR; the TCRdb copy retains only in-frame clones and omits some. The sample has about 190,000 clones, about 84% seen once. The receptor's source is a woman younger than 45 with acute or convalescent COVID-19. Sample: peripheral blood.

CDR3 sequence: CASRQTNQPQHF. Here the CDR3 DNA reads TGTGCCAGCAGGCAAACTAATCAGCCCCAGCATTTT. This chain uses TRBV27 with TRBJ1-5; D remains ambiguous. The CDR3 has 12 amino acids. The germline V and J ends were trimmed by 6 bases and 4 bases, with 7 bases remaining between them. CDR1 MNHEY and CDR2 SMNVEV come from the germline V gene (reference sequence).